This T cell receptor beta chain was captured by sequencing in a study of tumor-infiltrating lymphocytes in primary liver carcinoma. Study information: Samples returned roughly 3.65 to 7.13 million productive TCRbeta reads each. Read depth did not differ significantly between tissue types.

Total RNA amounting to roughly 450 ng was the source from which TCR beta cDNA was made with a constant-region primer. Libraries covering TCR beta were generated through three nested multiplex PCR rounds (using a slightly modified ARM-PCR). The two initial PCR rounds, roughly 11 cycles each, used TRBV1-TRBV30 forward and C-beta reverse primers. TCRdb fed the multiplex PCR reads into MiXCR, producing one record per CDR3 protein. The data hold 95,000 to 100,000 distinct CDR3 sequences, with about 62% observed a single time. This clonotype has a count of ten or more. DNA and RNA were both co-extracted from approximately 20-30 mg of bulk tissue that had not been sorted. By surgical resection, the patients were treated for their primary liver carcinoma. The CDR3 consists of 14 residues. The V and J ends lost 5 bases and 1 base respectively, with 11 bases between them. Germline CDR1 MNHEY, CDR2 SVGAGI.

The sequencing sample was made of liver tumor tissue from sampling region 2. Documented subset: tumor region T2, inferior pole. The V call is TRBV6-5, the J call TRBJ1-1, with D unclear. The source of this sequence is a woman aged 60-75 years with primary liver carcinoma and hepatitis B virus infection. CDR3 sequence reads: CASSPPSGNTEAFF. The CDR3 DNA sequence: TGTGCCAGCAGTCCTCCCTCTGGGAACACTGAAGCTTTCTTT.